The following is a T cell receptor (beta chain) sequence with its context. Its antigen is unidentified. The table came from immunoSEQ multiplex PCR; TCRdb's copy has only in-frame clones and leaves some out. The repertoire holds around 160,000 clones, with approximately 90% as singletons. The sample originates from a study of T cell responses to AZD1222 COVID-19 vaccine. Findings and limits, study-wide: Donor demographics were predominantly white British with a female majority; clonal diversity may be underestimated. The peak T cell response came first, and repertoires were sampled only after it.

Trimming removed 7 bases from V and 1 base from J, with 2 bases in between. The CDR3 sequence is 11 residues long. Per germline, CDR1 KGHDR and CDR2 SFDVKD. Both about-4-week and about-12-week second-dose recipients were combined. The chain links TRBV24-1 to TRBJ2-3; D is unclear. The sample here was peripheral blood, taken 28 days after the second AZD1222 dose. The sequence derives from an adult who received the AZD1222 COVID-19 vaccine. The CDR3 DNA is TGTGCCACCAGCCGCACAGATACGCAGTATTTT. Amino acid sequence: CATSRTDTQYF.